One and the same sample provided the 8 T cell receptor beta chains below, sequenced in a study of blood T cell repertoires in COVID-19. Clones were read by immunoSEQ multiplex PCR, and TCRdb kept only the in-frame ones, dropping some. The sample carries 80,000 to 95,000 clones, around 81% recorded once. Sequenced: peripheral blood. These TCRs come from a man older than 75 with COVID-19, enrolled during active disease.

J is TRBJ2-1 and V is TRBV25-1, with D possibly being TRBD2 (5 bases). Germline V gene lookup returns CDR1 MGHDK and CDR2 SYGVNS. With 6 bases removed from V and 1 base from J, the gap between germline ends came to 16 bases. This CDR3 region has 16 residues. CDR3 DNA sequence: TGTGCCAGCAGCCGTGAGGGTTCGGGGTCCTACAATGAGCAGTTCTTC. This encodes CASSREGSGSYNEQFF.

The rearrangement joins TRBV5-4 to TRBJ1-1; D unclear. This CDR3 has 14 residues. Germline V gene data show CDR1 as SGHNT and CDR2 as YYREEE (reference sequence). Trimming cost V 1 base and J 4 bases, with 11 bases left between them. CDR3 amino acids: CASSLRSGPTEAFF. The CDR3 DNA sequence: TGTGCCAGCAGCTTGAGATCAGGTCCCACTGAAGCTTTCTTT. The entire variable domain, with the rest obtained from reference TRBV5-4 and TRBJ1-1, is as follows: ETGVTQSPTHLIKTRGQQVTLRCSSQSGHNTVSWYQQALGQGPQFIFQYYREEENGRGNFPPRFSGLQFPNYSSELNVNALELDDSALYLCASSLRSGPTEAFFGQGTRLTVV.

This clone was found once. This rearrangement joins TRBV21-1 to TRBJ1-6; the D call in the table, TRBD1, was not verified against the DNA. TRBV21-1 is recorded as a pseudogene. The CDR3 has 19 amino acids. CDR3 region: CASSKIWATGGAVDSPLHF. Here the CDR3 DNA reads TGTGCCAGCAGCAAAATTTGGGCCACAGGGGGCGCGGTGGATTCACCCCTCCACTTT.

Here the CDR3 reads CASSSRTSGSPNEQFF. Written as DNA, the CDR3 is TGTGCCAGCAGTAGCCGGACTAGCGGGAGTCCAAATGAGCAGTTCTTC. The chain couples TRBV2 to TRBJ2-1, with 13 bases identical to TRBD2. This CDR3 is 16 amino acids long. CDR1 is SNHLY and CDR2 is FYNNEI in the germline V gene. Trimming removed 5 bases from V and 7 bases from J; junction bases left unmatched: 8.

The chain carries TRBV5-1 and TRBJ2-5; 7 nucleotides agree with TRBD1. Looked up from germline, CDR1 is SGHRS and CDR2 is YFSETQ. The CDR3 covers 15 residues. V lost 2 bases, J lost 1 base, and 5 bases stayed unmatched. The CDR3 is CASSLSGTVQETQYF. Written as DNA, the CDR3 is TGCGCCAGCAGCTTAAGTGGGACAGTCCAAGAGACCCAGTACTTC.

The chain employs TRBV7-9 and TRBJ1-4, with D perhaps matching TRBD1 (5 bases). Trimming cost V 2 bases and J 0 bases, with 13 bases left between them. CDR3 length: 17 amino acids. CDR1 SEHNR and CDR2 FQNEAQ come from the germline V gene (reference sequence). The CDR3 region has the DNA TGTGCCAGCAGCTTAAGGGTGGGGCCCGCAACTAATGAAAAACTGTTTTTT. It translates to CASSLRVGPATNEKLFF.

This sequence joins TRBV28 and TRBJ1-5, with 7 bases matching TRBD1. The CDR3 covers 19 residues. Germline trimming cut 4 bases from V and 3 bases from J; bases unmatched to any gene: 18. The germline CDR1 and CDR2 sequences are MDHEN and SYDVKM. For the CDR3, the DNA is TGTGCCAGCAGTTCCCGGGACAGACTAAAGCAGGGGTTCAATCAGCCCCAGCATTTT. Its protein product is CASSSRDRLKQGFNQPQHF. The entire variable domain, with the rest obtained from reference TRBV28 and TRBJ1-5, is as follows: DVKVTQSSRYLVKRTGEKVFLECVQDMDHENMFWYRQDPGLGLRLIYFSYDVKMKEKGDIPEGYSVSREKKERFSLILESASTNQTSMYLCASSSRDRLKQGFNQPQHFGDGTRLSIL.

The rearrangement uses TRBV5-3 and TRBJ2-7; D is ambiguous. TRBV5-3 is reported as an ORF; its role is uncertain. This CDR3 contains 10 residues. The germline V and J ends were trimmed by 7 bases and 4 bases, with 6 bases remaining between them. The CDR3 loop reads CARAPYEQYF. CDR3 DNA sequence: TGTGCCAGAGCGCCGTACGAGCAGTACTTC.